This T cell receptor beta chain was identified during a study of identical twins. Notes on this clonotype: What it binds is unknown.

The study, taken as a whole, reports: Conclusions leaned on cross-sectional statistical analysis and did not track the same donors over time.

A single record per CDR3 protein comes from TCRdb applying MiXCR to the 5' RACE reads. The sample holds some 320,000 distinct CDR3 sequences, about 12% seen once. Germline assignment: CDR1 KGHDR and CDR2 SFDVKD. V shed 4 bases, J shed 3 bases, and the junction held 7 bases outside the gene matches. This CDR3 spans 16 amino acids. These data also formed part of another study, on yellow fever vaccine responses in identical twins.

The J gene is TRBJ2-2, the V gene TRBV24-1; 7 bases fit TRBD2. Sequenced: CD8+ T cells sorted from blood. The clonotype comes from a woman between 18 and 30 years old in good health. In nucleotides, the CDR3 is TGTGCCACCAGTGACACTCGGGACTACCACACCGGGGAGCTGTTTTTT. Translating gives CATSDTRDYHTGELFF.